Listed below are T cell receptor beta chains from one sample, sequenced in a study of breast tumors, draining lymph nodes, adjacent tissues. A single record per CDR3 protein comes from TCRdb applying MiXCR to the multiplex PCR reads. The sample holds 200,000 to 250,000 distinct CDR3 sequences, roughly a third seen once. Material for sequencing was axillary lymph node tissue. These receptors were taken from a female donor with breast cancer. Some clones in this sample may be carry-over from other donors' samples. Both conserved end residues are part of each CDR3. A D gene is named only where the DNA matches it firmly. Not all rows give a size; the values are once, few, many and, for expanded clones, a class.

V	D	J	size	length	DNA	CDR3
TRBV29-1	.	TRBJ1-1	.	14	TGCAGCGCCCTAGGGGGGCTGCGGAACACTGAAGCTTTCTTT	CSALGGLRNTEAFF
TRBV5-8	TRBD2	TRBJ2-5	many	15	TGTGCCAGCAGCGAACACCCTAGCGGGATAGAGACCCAGTACTTC	CASSEHPSGIETQYF
TRBV28	TRBD1	TRBJ2-7	.	15	TGTGCCAGCAGGCTGAGGACAGGGGATCGGTACGAGCAGTACTTC	CASRLRTGDRYEQYF
TRBV20-1	TRBD2	TRBJ2-5	.	15	TGCAGTGCTAGAGCGGGAGGGGAATGGCCAGAGACCCAGTACTTC	CSARAGGEWPETQYF
TRBV2	.	TRBJ2-5	many	13	TGTGCCAGCAGTGAACAGCGGCAAGAGACCCAGTACTTC	CASSEQRQETQYF
TRBV19	.	TRBJ2-3	.	17	TGTGCCAGTAGTATCGTTCAGGGGACGGGGCGCACAGATACGCAGTATTTT	CASSIVQGTGRTDTQYF
TRBV5-6	.	TRBJ1-2	many	16	TGTGCCAGCAGCTTGGTTAGACAGCGGGTAGACTATGGCTACACCTTC	CASSLVRQRVDYGYTF
TRBV7-7	TRBD1	TRBJ2-6	.	18	TGTGCTAGCAGCTCCGACCGATGGACAGGCTCTGGGGCCAACGTCCTGACTTTC	CASSSDRWTGSGANVLTF
TRBV7-2	.	TRBJ1-5	many	14	TGTGCCAGCAGCTTAAAGGGTATGAATCAGCCCCAGCATTTT	CASSLKGMNQPQHF
TRBV12-3/TRBV12-4	.	TRBJ2-1	many	15	TGTGCCAGCAGTTTAGGGGTGACTCGCTACAATGAGCAGTTCTTC	CASSLGVTRYNEQFF
TRBV6-6	.	TRBJ2-2	many	13	TGTGCCAGCAGTTACGCGAACACCGGGGAGCTGTTTTTT	CASSYANTGELFF
TRBV20-1	TRBD2	TRBJ2-3	many	16	TGCAGTGCTAGTTCGCCTAGCGGGGAACTCACAGATACGCAGTATTTT	CSASSPSGELTDTQYF
TRBV2	TRBD2	TRBJ2-1	.	17	TGTGCCAGCAGTGAAGGACTAGCGGCATCCTCCTACAATGAGCAGTTCTTC	CASSEGLAASSYNEQFF
TRBV27	.	TRBJ2-5	few	13	TGTGCCAGCAGCCGCATCTACCAAGAGACCCAGTACTTC	CASSRIYQETQYF
TRBV12-3/TRBV12-4	.	TRBJ2-5	many	13	TGTGCCAGCAGTTTAATTGGCGGGAAGACCCAGTACTTC	CASSLIGGKTQYF
TRBV7-9	TRBD1	TRBJ2-7	.	14	TGTGCCAGCAGCATGGGGACAGGGGGCGGCGAGCAGTACTTC	CASSMGTGGGEQYF
TRBV6-1	.	TRBJ1-2	many	12	TGTGCCAGCACTTTGGGGGGGTATGGCTACACCTTC	CASTLGGYGYTF
TRBV12-3/TRBV12-4	TRBD1	TRBJ2-1	many	12	TGTGCCACGACAGGGTTCGGCGATGAGCAGTTCTTC	CATTGFGDEQFF
TRBV5-4	.	TRBJ2-5	.	17	TGTGCCAGCAGCTTTGCGGGTAACCCTACTGGCCAAGAGACCCAGTACTTC	CASSFAGNPTGQETQYF
TRBV7-2	TRBD2	TRBJ2-5	many	15	TGTGCCAGCAGCTTTCAGCGGGGGGGCCAAGAGACCCAGTACTTC	CASSFQRGGQETQYF
TRBV28	.	TRBJ2-7	many	12	TGTGCCAGCAGTTTAACGCGAGCCGAGCAGTACTTC	CASSLTRAEQYF
TRBV7-6	.	TRBJ1-4	.	16	TGTGCCAGCAGCCCATGGGAGGGTGCAACTAATGAAAAACTGTTTTTT	CASSPWEGATNEKLFF
TRBV5-1	TRBD1	TRBJ2-7	many	14	TGCGCCAGCAGGGGGACAGGAGAACTCTACGAGCAGTACTTC	CASRGTGELYEQYF
TRBV7-2	.	TRBJ2-1	many	17	TGTGCCAGCAGCTCCCCCCCGTGGGGGAGCTACTACAATGAGCAGTTCTTC	CASSSPPWGSYYNEQFF
TRBV7-9	.	TRBJ2-5	once	15	TGTGCCAGCAGCTTAGGCCCCGACAGGACAGATACGCAGCACTTC	CASSLGPDRTDTQHF
TRBV7-2	TRBD1	TRBJ2-1	many	15	TGTGCCAGCAGCTTATGGACAGGGGTCTACAATGAGCAGTTCTTC	CASSLWTGVYNEQFF
TRBV18	.	TRBJ2-2	.	14	TGTGCCAGCTCACTGACAGCGAACACCGGGGAGCTGTTTTTT	CASSLTANTGELFF
TRBV7-2	.	TRBJ1-6	many	13	TGTGCCAGCAGCTGGAAGAGTGGTTCACCCCTCCACTTT	CASSWKSGSPLHF
TRBV9	TRBD2	TRBJ2-1	many	14	TGTGCCAGCAGCGTAACTAGCGGGTACAATGAGCAGTTCTTC	CASSVTSGYNEQFF
TRBV7-9	TRBD1	TRBJ1-6	many	18	TGTGCCAGCAGCTTACCGGGACAGGGGAGCTCCTATAATTCACCCCTCCACTTT	CASSLPGQGSSYNSPLHF
TRBV14	.	TRBJ1-5	many	15	TGTGCCAGCAGCCAAGATTGGGAAGTAAATCAGCCCCAGCATTTT	CASSQDWEVNQPQHF
TRBV5-1	.	TRBJ1-2	.	14	TGCGCCGGCAGCTTGGTGTCGGGGGGAGGCGGCTACACCTTC	CAGSLVSGGGGYTF
TRBV7-2	TRBD2	TRBJ2-7	many	15	TGTGCCAGCAGCTTTCAGCGGGGGGGCCCGAACGAGCAGTACTTC	CASSFQRGGPNEQYF
TRBV25-1	TRBD1	TRBJ1-2	.	15	TGTGCCAGCAGTGAATGGGGGACAGGGGTTACTGGCTACACCTTC	CASSEWGTGVTGYTF
TRBV7-9	.	TRBJ1-1	.	14	TGTGCCTCCCAGGGAAGGGGACTTAACACTGAAGCTTTCTTT	CASQGRGLNTEAFF
TRBV2	TRBD2	TRBJ2-3	many	15	TGTGCCAGCAGTGACACTAGCGGGGGCACAGATACGCAGTATTTT	CASSDTSGGTDTQYF
TRBV19	.	TRBJ1-3	many	14	TGTGCCAGTAGTATAGTGGGGCCGGGAAACACCATATATTTT	CASSIVGPGNTIYF
TRBV11-3	.	TRBJ1-2	.	13	TGTGCCAGCAGCTTGAACCGGGACTCTGGCTACACCTTC	CASSLNRDSGYTF
TRBV15	TRBD1	TRBJ2-2	many	16	TGTGCCACCAGCAGATCCCGGGACAGGGGGCCCGGGGAGCTGTTTTTT	CATSRSRDRGPGELFF
TRBV2	TRBD2	TRBJ2-2	.	18	TGTGCCAGCAGTGAGGCTAGCGGGGGGGCCAGGGGACCCGGGGAGCTGTTTTTT	CASSEASGGARGPGELFF
TRBV6-6	TRBD2	TRBJ2-1	few	14	TGTGCCAGCAGGCCCGGGACTAGCGTCGATGAGCAGTTCTTC	CASRPGTSVDEQFF
TRBV19	TRBD1	TRBJ2-6	once	15	TGTGCCAGTAGTACCCCCGGGACAGGGGCCTACGTCCTGACTTTC	CASSTPGTGAYVLTF
TRBV7-2	TRBD1	TRBJ1-2	many	13	TGTGCCAGCAGCAAAGCCCCTAAGGAGGGGGCCACCTTC	CASSKAPKEGATF
TRBV24-1	.	TRBJ2-1	many	14	TGTGCCACCAGTGATTCCTCCCCTTTCTACGAGCAGTTCTTC	CATSDSSPFYEQFF
TRBV20-1	.	TRBJ1-1	few	13	TGCAGTGCTCTCGGGGGCAAGGGCACTGAAGCTTTCTTT	CSALGGKGTEAFF
TRBV4-1	.	TRBJ2-2	.	16	TGCGCCAGCAGCCAAGAAGTCGCAGCGAGCACCGGGGAGCTGTTTTTT	CASSQEVAASTGELFF
TRBV27	TRBD2	TRBJ2-1	.	17	TGTGCCAGCAGTTCAGGTTATGGGGGGGGGAATTGGAATGAGCAGTTCTTC	CASSSGYGGGNWNEQFF
TRBV20-1	.	TRBJ2-1	.	15	TGCAGTGCTGGTAGGACGGACAGCTCCTACAATGAGCAGTTCTTC	CSAGRTDSSYNEQFF
TRBV6-5	.	TRBJ2-7	few	11	TGTGCCAGCAGTTATTTTAAGGAGCAGTACTTC	CASSYFKEQYF